This TCR beta chain stems from a study of cytomegalovirus exposure and HLA in healthy donors. Overall study: An early release of data contained roughly 86 million unique TCRs, which came from HLA-typed donors.

PCR used 60 Vbeta primers and 13 Jbeta primers. The table came from immunoSEQ multiplex PCR; TCRdb's copy has only in-frame clones and leaves some out. The sample has over 100,000 clones, 75% to 90% seen once. This TCR came from a middle-aged man in good health and CMV-seronegative. Sequenced: PBMCs.

The DNA of the CDR3 is TGTGCCAGTAGTATAGAAGGACAGAGCTCCTACAATGAGCAGTTCTTC. Translating gives CASSIEGQSSYNEQFF. V gene TRBV19 combines with J gene TRBJ2-1; TRBD1 is a possible D gene (6 bases). Germline CDR1 is LNHDA and CDR2 is SQIVND (reference sequence). The CDR3 extends over 16 amino acids. Trimming left V 0 bases short and J 0 bases short, with 9 bases between.